The source of this TCR beta chain is a study of CD8 T cells in Susac syndrome. A quantity of roughly 0.5 to 1 ug RNA underwent reverse transcription using random hexamers. The amplification used immunoSEQ multiplex PCR on TCR beta CDR3; it spanned 54 Vbeta and 13 Jbeta. One entry per CDR3 protein results from TCRdb running MiXCR on the immunoSEQ multiplex PCR reads. The sample includes about 130,000 distinct CDR3 sequences, around 80% of them seen just once. The multiple sclerosis controls, all treatment-naive patients, had relapsing-remitting disease that was stable or active. The CD8+ and CD4+ T cells were isolated magnetically using a negative isolation approach, whereas the TEMRA cells were enriched by FACS. CDR3 length: 10 residues. Trimming cost V 8 bases and J 14 bases, with 15 bases left between them.

The chain joins TRBV12-3 or TRBV12-4 to TRBJ1-2, with D possibly matching TRBD1 (5 bases). This sequence originates from a human donor with multiple sclerosis. The sequencing input was CD8+ T cells from PBMCs. The CDR3 bases are TGTGCCAGCGCCGGGGCCTGGAGGACCTTC. Translating it yields CASAGAWRTF.